The entry below gives a single T cell receptor (beta chain) sequence along with its context. Its antigen is unidentified. The sample comes from a study of T cell repertoires in cytomegalovirus infection. For the study at large: Recently identified HLA-C-restricted CMV epitopes were among the peptides used. Public TCR beta signatures provided an indication of both CMV infection and a matching HLA type. Study results and limitations: Individuals carrying CMV plus the relevant HLA were identified by cumulative frequency of public TCR beta families. HLA-C-restricted CMV clonotypes gave the most frequent clonotype in two of eight donors.

In TCRdb, the reads were re-called with MiXCR into one record per CDR3 protein. The table records around 100,000 distinct CDR3 sequences, over 40% of them present only once. Sequencing used CD8+ T cells from cultured PBMCs, obtained from culture after CMV antigen stimulation. The source is a human donor in good health (CMV status not recorded). Some clones in this sample may be carry-over from other donors' samples.

The CDR3 protein is CASSATTWSYEQYF. CDR3 bases: TGTGCCAGCAGTGCGACAACCTGGAGCTACGAGCAGTACTTC. The V and J genes are TRBV25-1 and TRBJ2-7; D gene unclear. The CDR3 runs to 14 residues. Germline V gene data show CDR1 as MGHDK and CDR2 as SYGVNS. V shed 4 bases and J shed 3 bases, with 13 bases lying between them.